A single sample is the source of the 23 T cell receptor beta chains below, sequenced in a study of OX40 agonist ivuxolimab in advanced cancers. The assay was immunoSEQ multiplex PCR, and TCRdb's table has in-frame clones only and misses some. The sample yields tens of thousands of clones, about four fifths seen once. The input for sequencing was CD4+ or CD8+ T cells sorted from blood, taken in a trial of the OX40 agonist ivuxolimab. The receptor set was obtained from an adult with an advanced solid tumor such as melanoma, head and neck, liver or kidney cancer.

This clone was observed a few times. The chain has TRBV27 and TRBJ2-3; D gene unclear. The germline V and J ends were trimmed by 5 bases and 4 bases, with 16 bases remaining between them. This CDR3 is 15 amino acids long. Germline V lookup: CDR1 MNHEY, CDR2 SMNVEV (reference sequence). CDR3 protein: CASSLTVSWADTQYF. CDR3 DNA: TGTGCCAGCAGTCTGACGGTCAGCTGGGCAGATACGCAGTATTTT.

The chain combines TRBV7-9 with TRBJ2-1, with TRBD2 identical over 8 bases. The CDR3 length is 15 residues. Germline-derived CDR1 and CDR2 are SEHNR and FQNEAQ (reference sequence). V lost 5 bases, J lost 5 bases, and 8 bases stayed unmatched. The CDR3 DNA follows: TGTGCCAGCAGCACCTTAGCGGGACCACACAATGAGCAGTTCTTC. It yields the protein CASSTLAGPHNEQFF.

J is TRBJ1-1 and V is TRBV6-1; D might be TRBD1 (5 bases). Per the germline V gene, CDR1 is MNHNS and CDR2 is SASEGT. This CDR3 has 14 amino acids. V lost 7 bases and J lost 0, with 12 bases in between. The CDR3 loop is CASTLSRVNTEAFF. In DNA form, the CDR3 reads TGTGCCAGCACTTTAAGCAGGGTGAACACTGAAGCTTTCTTT.

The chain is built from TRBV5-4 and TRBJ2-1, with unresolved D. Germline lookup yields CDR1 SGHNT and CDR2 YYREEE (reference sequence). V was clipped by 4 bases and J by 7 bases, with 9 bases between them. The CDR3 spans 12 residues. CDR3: CASSPNSNEQFF. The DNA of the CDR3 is TGTGCCAGCAGCCCGAACAGTAATGAGCAGTTCTTC.

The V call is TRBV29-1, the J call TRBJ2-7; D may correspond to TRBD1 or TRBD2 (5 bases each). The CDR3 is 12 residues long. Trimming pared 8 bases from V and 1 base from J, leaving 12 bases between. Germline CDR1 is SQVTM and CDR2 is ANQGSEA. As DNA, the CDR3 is TGCAGCTTCGCCGGGGCGTCCTACGAGCAGTACTTC. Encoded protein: CSFAGASYEQYF.

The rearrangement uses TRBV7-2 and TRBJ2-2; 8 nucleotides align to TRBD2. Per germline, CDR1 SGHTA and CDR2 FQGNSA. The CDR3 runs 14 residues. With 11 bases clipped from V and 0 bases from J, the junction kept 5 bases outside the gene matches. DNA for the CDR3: TGTGCCGGGGAGCGGGGGCCGAACACCGGGGAGCTGTTTTTT. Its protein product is CAGERGPNTGELFF.

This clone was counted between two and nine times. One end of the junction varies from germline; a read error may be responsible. The CDR3 DNA is TGTGCTAGCAGCTTAGCAGCGGGAGGGCCTGTTGACAATGAGCAGTTCTTC. Its protein product is CASSLAAGGPVDNEQFF. This rearrangement joins TRBV7-7 to TRBJ2-1; 10 nucleotides match TRBD2. CDR1 is SSHAT and CDR2 is FNYEAQ in the germline V gene (reference sequence). CDR3 length equals 17 residues.

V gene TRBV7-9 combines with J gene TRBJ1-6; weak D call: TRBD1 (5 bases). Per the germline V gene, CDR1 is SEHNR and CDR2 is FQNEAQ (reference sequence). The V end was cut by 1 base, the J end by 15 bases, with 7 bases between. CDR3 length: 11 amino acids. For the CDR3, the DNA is TGTGCCAGCAGCTTAGGCAGGGACCTCCACTTT. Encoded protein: CASSLGRDLHF.

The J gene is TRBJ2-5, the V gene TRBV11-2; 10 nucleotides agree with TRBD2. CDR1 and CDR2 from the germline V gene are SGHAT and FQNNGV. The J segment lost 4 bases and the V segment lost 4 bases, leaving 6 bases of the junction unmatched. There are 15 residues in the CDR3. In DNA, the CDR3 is TGTGCCAGCAGCTCTTCTAGCGGGGGCGGAGAGACCCAGTACTTC. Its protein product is CASSSSSGGGETQYF.

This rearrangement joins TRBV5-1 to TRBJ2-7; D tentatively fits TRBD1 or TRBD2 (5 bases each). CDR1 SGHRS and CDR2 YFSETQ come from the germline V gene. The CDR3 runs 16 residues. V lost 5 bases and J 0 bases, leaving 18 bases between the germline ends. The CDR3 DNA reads TGCGCCAGCAGTAGAATCGGGGCTGTAAGCTCCTACGAGCAGTACTTC. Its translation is CASSRIGAVSSYEQYF.

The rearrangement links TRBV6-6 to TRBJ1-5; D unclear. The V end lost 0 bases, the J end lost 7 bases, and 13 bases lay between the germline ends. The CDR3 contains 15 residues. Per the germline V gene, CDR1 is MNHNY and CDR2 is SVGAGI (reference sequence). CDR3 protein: CASSYSGSVLQPQHF. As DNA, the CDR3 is TGTGCCAGCAGTTACTCGGGGTCGGTTTTACAGCCCCAGCATTTT.

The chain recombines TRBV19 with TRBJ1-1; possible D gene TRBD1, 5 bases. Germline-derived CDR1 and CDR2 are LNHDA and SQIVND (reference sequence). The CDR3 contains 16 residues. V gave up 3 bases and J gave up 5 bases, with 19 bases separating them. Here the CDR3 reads CASSMKGRVRKTEAFF. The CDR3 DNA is TGTGCCAGTAGTATGAAGGGGCGAGTGCGGAAAACTGAAGCTTTCTTT.

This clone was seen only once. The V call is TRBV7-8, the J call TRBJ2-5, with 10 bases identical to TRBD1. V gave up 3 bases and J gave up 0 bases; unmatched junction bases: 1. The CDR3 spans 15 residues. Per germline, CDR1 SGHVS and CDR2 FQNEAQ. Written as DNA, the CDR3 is TGTGCCAGCAGCTTGGGGACAGGGGACCAAGAGACCCAGTACTTC. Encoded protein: CASSLGTGDQETQYF.

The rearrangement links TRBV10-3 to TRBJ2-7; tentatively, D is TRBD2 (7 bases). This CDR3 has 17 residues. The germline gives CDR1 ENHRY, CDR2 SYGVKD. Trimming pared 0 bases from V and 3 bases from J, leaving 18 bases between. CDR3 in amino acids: CAISESSPGGLNYEQYF. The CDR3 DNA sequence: TGTGCCATCAGTGAGTCTAGTCCGGGGGGCCTAAACTACGAGCAGTACTTC.

In DNA, the CDR3 is TGTGCCAGCTCCAGCGGGAGCGGGACCGGGGAGCTGTTTTTT. Protein product: CASSSGSGTGELFF. The chain carries TRBV9 and TRBJ2-2; 8 bases are shared with TRBD2. The CDR3 has 14 residues. After removal of 7 bases from V and 5 bases from J, the junction contained 7 bases not matched to a gene. From germline, CDR1 is SGDLS and CDR2 YYNGEE.

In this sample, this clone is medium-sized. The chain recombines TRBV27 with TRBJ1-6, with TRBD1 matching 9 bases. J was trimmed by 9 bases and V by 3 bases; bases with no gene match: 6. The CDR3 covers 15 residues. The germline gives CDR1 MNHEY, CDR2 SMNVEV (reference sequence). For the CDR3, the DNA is TGTGCCAGCAGTTTCCAGGGGACAGGGAGTTCACCCCTCCACTTT. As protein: CASSFQGTGSSPLHF.

The CDR3 region has the DNA TGTGCCAGCAGTTTATGGACCTATACCGGGGAGCTGTTTTTT. Translation: CASSLWTYTGELFF. The chain recombines TRBV28 with TRBJ2-2; no reliable D call. V was cut by 0 bases and J by 5 bases, with 7 bases left in between. This CDR3 spans 14 amino acids. Germline CDR1 reads MDHEN; CDR2 reads SYDVKM.

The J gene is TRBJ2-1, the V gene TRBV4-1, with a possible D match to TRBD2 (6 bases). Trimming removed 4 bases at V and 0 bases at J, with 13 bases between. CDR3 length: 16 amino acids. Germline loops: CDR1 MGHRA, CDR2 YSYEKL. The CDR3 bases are TGCGCCAGCAGCCGGCTAGCGCTCAGCTCCTACAATGAGCAGTTCTTC. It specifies CASSRLALSSYNEQFF.

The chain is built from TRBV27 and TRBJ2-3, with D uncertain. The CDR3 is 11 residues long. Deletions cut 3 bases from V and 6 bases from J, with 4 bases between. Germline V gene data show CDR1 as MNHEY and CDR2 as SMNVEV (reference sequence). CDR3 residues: CASSFGDTQYF. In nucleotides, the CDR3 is TGTGCCAGCAGTTTCGGCGATACGCAGTATTTT.

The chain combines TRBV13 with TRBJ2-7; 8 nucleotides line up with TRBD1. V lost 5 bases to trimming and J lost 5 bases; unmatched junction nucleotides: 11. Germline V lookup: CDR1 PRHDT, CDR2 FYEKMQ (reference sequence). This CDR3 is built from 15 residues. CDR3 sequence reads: CASSGQGRGWDEQYF. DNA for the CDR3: TGTGCCAGCAGCGGACAGGGCCGAGGGTGGGACGAGCAGTACTTC.

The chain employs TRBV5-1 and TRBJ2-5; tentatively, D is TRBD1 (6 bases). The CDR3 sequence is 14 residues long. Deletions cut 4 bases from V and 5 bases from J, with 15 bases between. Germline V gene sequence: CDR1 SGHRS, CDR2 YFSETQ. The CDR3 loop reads CASSAYRVTETQYF. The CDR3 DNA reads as TGCGCCAGCAGCGCCTACAGGGTCACGGAGACCCAGTACTTC. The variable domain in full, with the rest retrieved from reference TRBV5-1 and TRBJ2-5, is KAGVTQTPRYLIKTRGQQVTLSCSPISGHRSVSWYQQTPGQGLQFLFEYFSETQRNKGNFPGRFSGRQFSNSRSEMNVSTLELGDSALYLCASSAYRVTETQYFGPGTRLLVL.

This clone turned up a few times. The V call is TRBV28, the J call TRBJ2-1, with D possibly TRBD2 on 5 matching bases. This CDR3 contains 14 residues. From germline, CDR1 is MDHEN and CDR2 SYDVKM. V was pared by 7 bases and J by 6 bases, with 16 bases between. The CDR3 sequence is CASTPILGVNEQFF. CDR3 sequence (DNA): TGTGCCAGCACTCCCATCCTCGGGGTCAATGAGCAGTTCTTC. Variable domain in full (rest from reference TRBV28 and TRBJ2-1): DVKVTQSSRYLVKRTGEKVFLECVQDMDHENMFWYRQDPGLGLRLIYFSYDVKMKEKGDIPEGYSVSREKKERFSLILESASTNQTSMYLCASTPILGVNEQFFGPGTRLTVL.

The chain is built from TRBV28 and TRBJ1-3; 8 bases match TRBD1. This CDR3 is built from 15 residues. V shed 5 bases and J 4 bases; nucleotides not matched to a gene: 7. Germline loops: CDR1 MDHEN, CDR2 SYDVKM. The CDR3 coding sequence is TGTGCCAGCAGTACGGACAGGGAGTACGGAAACACCATATATTTT. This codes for CASSTDREYGNTIYF.